This T cell receptor (beta chain) appears in the sequencing data of a study of early T cells in non-severe SARS-CoV-2 infection. Whole-study results and caveats: Matching with VDJdb favored anti-spike CD8 responses (missing private and CD4 specificities).

This clonotype was observed a few times. Its antigen is not known. TCRdb processed the 5' RACE reads anew with MiXCR; each CDR3 protein has one entry. Of tens of thousands of distinct CDR3 sequences in the sample, under 15% are singletons; the top ten hold 5.5%. The CDR3 contains 15 residues. The ends lost 0 bases at V and 9 bases at J; junction bases unmatched: 5. Germline-derived CDR1 and CDR2 are SEHNR and FQNEAQ (reference sequence). The V and J genes are TRBV7-9 and TRBJ1-6, with 7 bases identical to TRBD1. This TCR came from an adult who was a healthcare worker with PCR-confirmed SARS-CoV-2 infection or an uninfected control (not recorded which). The specimen sequenced was whole blood. CDR3 nucleotides: TGTGCCAGCAGCTTAGCGGCAGGGGGGACTTCACCCCTCCACTTT. It is translated as CASSLAAGGTSPLHF.